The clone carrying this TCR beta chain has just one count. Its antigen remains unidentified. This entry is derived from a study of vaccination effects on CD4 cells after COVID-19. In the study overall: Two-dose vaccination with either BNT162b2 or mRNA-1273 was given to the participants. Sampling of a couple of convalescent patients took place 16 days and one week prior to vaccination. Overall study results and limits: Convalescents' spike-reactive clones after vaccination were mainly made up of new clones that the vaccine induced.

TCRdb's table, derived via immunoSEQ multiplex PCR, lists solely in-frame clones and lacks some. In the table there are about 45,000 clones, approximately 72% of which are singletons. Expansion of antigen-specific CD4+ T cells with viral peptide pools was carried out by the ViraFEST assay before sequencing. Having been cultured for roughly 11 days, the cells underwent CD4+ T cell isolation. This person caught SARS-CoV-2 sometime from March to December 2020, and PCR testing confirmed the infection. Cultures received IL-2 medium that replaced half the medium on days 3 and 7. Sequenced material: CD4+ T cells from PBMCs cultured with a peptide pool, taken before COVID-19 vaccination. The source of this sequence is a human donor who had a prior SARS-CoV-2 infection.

Written as DNA, the CDR3 is TGTGCCAGCAGTTTTTTGCGGGGAGGATTGAATGAGCAGTTCTTC. Amino acid sequence: CASSFLRGGLNEQFF. The rearrangement joins TRBV28 to TRBJ2-1; D might be TRBD2 (6 bases). The CDR3 is 15 amino acids. Trimming shortened V by 3 bases and J by 7 bases, and 16 bases separated the two germline ends. CDR1 is MDHEN, CDR2 SYDVKM, per germline.